Sequencing of this T cell receptor (beta chain) was carried out in a study of CD8 T cells in ankylosing spondylitis. Using its own MiXCR run on the 5' RACE reads, TCRdb lists one record per CDR3 protein. The sample records under 170,000 distinct CDR3 sequences, around 43% being singletons. The TCR comes from a male donor with ankylosing spondylitis. The sample comprised synovial fluid, either unsorted or a sorted T cell fraction (not recorded which).

DNA for the CDR3: TGTGCCACCTCACTCGGACTGACCTCTGGAAACACCATATATTTT. It codes for CATSLGLTSGNTIYF. This rearrangement joins TRBV28 to TRBJ1-3; no firm D call. This CDR3 is built from 15 residues. The germline V gene has CDR1 MDHEN and CDR2 SYDVKM. V was shortened by 10 bases and J by 0 bases, with 16 bases between the two germline ends.